The T cell receptor beta chain under discussion was sequenced for a study of blood T cell repertoires in COVID-19. Study-level information: Both acute and convalescent COVID-19 samples were obtained from the United States, Italy and Spain. T cells, B-cell-depleted T cells, or PBMCs supplied cDNA or gDNA.

This clone showed up just a few times. Original analysis: Amplification of reference gene primers provided the estimated nucleated cell counts. Sequenced by immunoSEQ multiplex PCR; TCRdb stores in-frame clones only, minus some. The V and J calls and clone size come from that table; D and trimming were worked out from the DNA. The table shows 120,000 or so clones, with roughly 85% occurring only once. This CDR3 region has 11 residues. CDR1 is LGHNA and CDR2 is YSLEER in the germline V gene. Trimming cost V 8 bases and J 5 bases, with 9 bases left between them. The V call is TRBV4-3, the J call TRBJ1-2; a weak D match, TRBD1 (5 bases). The clonotype comes from an elderly woman with acute or convalescent COVID-19. Sequencing was done on a sample of peripheral blood. CDR3 sequence (DNA): TGCGCCAGCCAGGGCCGGTATGGCTACACCTTC. Translated: CASQGRYGYTF.